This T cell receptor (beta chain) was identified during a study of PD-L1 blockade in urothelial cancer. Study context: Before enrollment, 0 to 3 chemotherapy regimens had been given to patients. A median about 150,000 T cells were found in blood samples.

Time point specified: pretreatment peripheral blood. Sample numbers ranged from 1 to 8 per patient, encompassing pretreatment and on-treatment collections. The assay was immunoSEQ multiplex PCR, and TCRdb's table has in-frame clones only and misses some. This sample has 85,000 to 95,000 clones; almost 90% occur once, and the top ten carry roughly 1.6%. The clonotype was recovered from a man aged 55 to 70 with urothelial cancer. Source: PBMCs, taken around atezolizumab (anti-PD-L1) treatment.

The CDR3 sequence is CAWSTGITGELFF. The CDR3 nucleotides are TGTGCCTGGAGTACAGGGATCACCGGGGAGCTGTTTTTT. V gene TRBV30 combines with J gene TRBJ2-2, with D perhaps TRBD1 (6 bases). Looked up from germline, CDR1 is GTSNPN and CDR2 is SVGIG (reference sequence). CDR3 length: 13 amino acids. V lost 2 bases and J 4 bases, leaving 8 bases between the germline ends.